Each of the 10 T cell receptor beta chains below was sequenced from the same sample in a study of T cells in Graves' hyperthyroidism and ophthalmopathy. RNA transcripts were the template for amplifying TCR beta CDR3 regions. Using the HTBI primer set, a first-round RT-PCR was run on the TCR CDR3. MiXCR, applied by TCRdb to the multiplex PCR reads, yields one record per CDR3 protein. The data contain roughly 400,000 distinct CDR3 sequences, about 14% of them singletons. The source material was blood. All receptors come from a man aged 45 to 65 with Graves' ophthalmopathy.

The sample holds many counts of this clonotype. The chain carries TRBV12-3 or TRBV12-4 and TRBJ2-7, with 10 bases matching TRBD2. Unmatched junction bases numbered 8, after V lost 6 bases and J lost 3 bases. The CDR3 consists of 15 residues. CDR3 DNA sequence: TGTGCCAGCAGCTCTAGCGGGGGCGTTCGCTACGAGCAGTACTTC. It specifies CASSSSGGVRYEQYF.

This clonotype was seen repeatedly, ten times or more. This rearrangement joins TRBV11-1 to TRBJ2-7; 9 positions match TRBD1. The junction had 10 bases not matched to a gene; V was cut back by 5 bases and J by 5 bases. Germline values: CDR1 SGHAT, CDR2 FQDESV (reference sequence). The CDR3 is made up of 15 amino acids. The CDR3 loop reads CASSQQGANSHEQYF. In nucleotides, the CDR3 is TGTGCCAGCAGCCAACAGGGGGCGAATTCTCACGAGCAGTACTTC.

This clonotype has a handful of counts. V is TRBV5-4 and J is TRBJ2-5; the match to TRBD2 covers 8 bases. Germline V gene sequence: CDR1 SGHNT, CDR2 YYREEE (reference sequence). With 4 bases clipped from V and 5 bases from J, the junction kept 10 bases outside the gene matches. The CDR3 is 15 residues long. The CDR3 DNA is TGTGCCAGCAGCCCGCGGCGGGGGGAGGGGGAGACCCAGTACTTC. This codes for CASSPRRGEGETQYF.

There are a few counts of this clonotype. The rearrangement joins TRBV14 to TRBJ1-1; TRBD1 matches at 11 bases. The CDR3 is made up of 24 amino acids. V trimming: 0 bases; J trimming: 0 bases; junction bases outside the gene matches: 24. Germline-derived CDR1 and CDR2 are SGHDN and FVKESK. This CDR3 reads CASSQDPSPSPAGTGGRMNTEAFF. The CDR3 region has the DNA TGTGCCAGCAGCCAAGATCCTTCTCCCTCACCCGCCGGGACAGGGGGTCGCATGAACACTGAAGCTTTCTTT.

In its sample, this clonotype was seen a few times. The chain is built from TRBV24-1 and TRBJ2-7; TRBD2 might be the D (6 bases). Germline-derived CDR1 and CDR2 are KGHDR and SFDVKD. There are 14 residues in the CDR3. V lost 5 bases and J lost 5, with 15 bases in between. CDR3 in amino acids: CATSGGTPGDEQYF. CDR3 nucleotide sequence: TGTGCCACCAGTGGTGGGACTCCAGGCGACGAGCAGTACTTC.

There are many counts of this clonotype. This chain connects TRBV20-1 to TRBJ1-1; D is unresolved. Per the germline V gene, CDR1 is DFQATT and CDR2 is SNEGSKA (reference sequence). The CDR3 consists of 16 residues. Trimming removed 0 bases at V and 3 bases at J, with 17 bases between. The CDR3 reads CSARDRFRHTHTEAFF. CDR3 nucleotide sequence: TGCAGTGCTAGAGATCGATTCCGGCACACTCACACTGAAGCTTTCTTT.

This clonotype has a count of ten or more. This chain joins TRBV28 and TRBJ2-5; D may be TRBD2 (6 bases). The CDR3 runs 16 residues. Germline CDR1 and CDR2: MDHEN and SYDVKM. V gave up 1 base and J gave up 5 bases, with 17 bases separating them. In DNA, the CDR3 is TGTGCCAGCAGTTTATTCGGGCCGGGAGAGGCGGAGACCCAGTACTTC. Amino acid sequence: CASSLFGPGEAETQYF.

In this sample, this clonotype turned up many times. CDR3 nucleotides: TGTGCCAGCAGCTTAATGCGGGAGATCGAGCAGTACTTC. This encodes CASSLMREIEQYF. The chain combines TRBV7-2 with TRBJ2-7; the match to TRBD2 covers 7 bases. This CDR3 is built from 13 residues. The junction had 4 bases not matched to a gene; V was cut back by 2 bases and J by 6 bases. Germline V gives CDR1 SGHTA, CDR2 FQGNSA.

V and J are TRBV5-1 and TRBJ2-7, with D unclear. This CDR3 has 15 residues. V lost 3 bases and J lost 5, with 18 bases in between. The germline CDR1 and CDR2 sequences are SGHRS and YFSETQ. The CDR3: CASSYSFGRSNEQYF. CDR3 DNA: TGCGCCAGCAGCTACTCATTCGGACGGAGTAACGAGCAGTACTTC.

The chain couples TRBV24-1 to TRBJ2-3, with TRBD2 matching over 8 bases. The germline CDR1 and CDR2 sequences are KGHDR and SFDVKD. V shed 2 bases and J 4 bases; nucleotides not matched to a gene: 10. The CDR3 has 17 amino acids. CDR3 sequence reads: CATSDSLPGLGPDTQYF. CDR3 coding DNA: TGTGCCACCAGTGATTCCTTACCGGGACTAGGACCAGATACGCAGTATTTT.